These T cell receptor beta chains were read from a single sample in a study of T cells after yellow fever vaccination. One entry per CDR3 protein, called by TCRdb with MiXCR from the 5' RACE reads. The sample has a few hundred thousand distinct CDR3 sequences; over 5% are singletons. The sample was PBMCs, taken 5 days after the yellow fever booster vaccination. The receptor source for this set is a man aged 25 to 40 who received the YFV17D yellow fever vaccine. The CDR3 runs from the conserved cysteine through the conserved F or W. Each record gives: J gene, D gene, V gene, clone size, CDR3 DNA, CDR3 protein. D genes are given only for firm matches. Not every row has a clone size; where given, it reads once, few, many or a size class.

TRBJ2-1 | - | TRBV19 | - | TGTGCCAGTAGTAAAGGCCAGAGCTCCTACAATGAGCAGTTCTTC | CASSKGQSSYNEQFF
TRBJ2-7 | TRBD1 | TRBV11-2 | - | TGTGCCAGCAGCCCATGGGACAGGGGGCAGACTCACGAGCAGTACTTC | CASSPWDRGQTHEQYF
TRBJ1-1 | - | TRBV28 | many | TGTGCCAGCAAAGTGCGTGGTACAGAAGCTTTCTTT | CASKVRGTEAFF
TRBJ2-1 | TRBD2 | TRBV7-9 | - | TGTGCCAGCAGCTTAGTCGGGACTAGCGGGAGGGTCAATGAGCAGTTCTTC | CASSLVGTSGRVNEQFF
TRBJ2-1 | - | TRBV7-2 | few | TGTGCCAGCAGCTTAGCCTCTATTGGGGACCCAAAGGTCAATGAGCAGTTCTTC | CASSLASIGDPKVNEQFF
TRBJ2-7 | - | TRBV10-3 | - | TGTGCCATCTGGGAACAGGCGCTGGACCCTTGGGGCGAGCAGTACTTC | CAIWEQALDPWGEQYF
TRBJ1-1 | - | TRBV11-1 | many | TGTGCCAGCAGCTTAGCGCGGTTACCGATCGACAGGAACACTGAAGCTTTCTTT | CASSLARLPIDRNTEAFF
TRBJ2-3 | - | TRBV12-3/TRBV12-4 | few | TGTGCCAGCTTAGTGGGGGCGACGCAGTATTTT | CASLVGATQYF
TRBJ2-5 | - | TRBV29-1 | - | TGCACCGCGAGGGGTAGGAAAGAGACCCAGTACTTC | CTARGRKETQYF
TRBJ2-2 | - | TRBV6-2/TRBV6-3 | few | TGTGCCATTAACACAGTGGACGGGGGAAAATGGGAGCTGTTTTTT | CAINTVDGGKWELFF
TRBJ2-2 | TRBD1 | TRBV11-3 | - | TGTGCCAGCAGCGGGACAGGGCTCACCGGGGAGCTGTTTTTT | CASSGTGLTGELFF
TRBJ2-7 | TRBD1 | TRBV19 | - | TGTGCCAGTCAGGACGGGACAGGCTTCGAGCAGTACTTC | CASQDGTGFEQYF
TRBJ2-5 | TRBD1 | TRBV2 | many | TGTGCCAGCAGCTTACAGGGGGGAGAAGAGACCCAGTACTTC | CASSLQGGEETQYF